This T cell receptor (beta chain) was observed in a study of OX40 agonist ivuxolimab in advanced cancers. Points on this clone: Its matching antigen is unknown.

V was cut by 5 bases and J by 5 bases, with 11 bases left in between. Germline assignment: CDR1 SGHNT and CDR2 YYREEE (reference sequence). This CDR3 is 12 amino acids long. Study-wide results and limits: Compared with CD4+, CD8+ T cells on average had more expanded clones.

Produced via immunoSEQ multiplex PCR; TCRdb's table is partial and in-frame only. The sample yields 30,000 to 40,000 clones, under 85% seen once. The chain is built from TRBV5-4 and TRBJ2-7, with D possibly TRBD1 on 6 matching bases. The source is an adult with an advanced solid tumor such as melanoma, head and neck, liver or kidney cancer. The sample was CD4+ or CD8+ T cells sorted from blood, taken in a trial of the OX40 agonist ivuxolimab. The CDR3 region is CASSHRANEQYF. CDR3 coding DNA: TGTGCCAGCAGTCACAGGGCGAACGAGCAGTACTTC.